Each of the 17 T cell receptor beta chains below was sequenced from the same sample in a study of T cells expressing NK-cell markers. TCRdb reprocessed the 5' RACE reads, with one entry per CDR3 protein and no DNA. This sample's table has over 150,000 distinct CDR3 sequences. Sequencing was carried out using blood T cells: a sorted CD56 or NKG2C T cell subset, CD4+ or CD8+ T cells, or bulk PBMC T cells (not recorded which). The receptors were sampled from a woman aged 50 to 65 in good health.

The gene calls are TRBV6-6 and TRBJ2-1; TCRdb outputs TRBD1, but without DNA this stays unchecked. The germline V gene has CDR1 MNHNY and CDR2 SVGAGI (reference sequence). This CDR3 region has 16 residues. The CDR3 region is CASSYGGKGPYNEQFF.

The chain recombines TRBV3-1 with TRBJ2-3; no DNA is available, so the TRBD1 call from TCRdb remains unchecked. This CDR3 spans 19 amino acids. Germline V CDR1 and CDR2: LGHDT, YNNKEL (reference sequence). CDR3 residues: CASSQGARDRRRGTDTQYF.

J is TRBJ2-1 and V is TRBV10-1; TCRdb gives TRBD2 as the D gene, but with no DNA this cannot be confirmed. Per the germline V gene, CDR1 is WNHNN and CDR2 is SYGVQD (reference sequence). The CDR3 covers 16 residues. CDR3 loop: CASSFAGTSGEDEQFF.

The chain employs TRBV28 and TRBJ1-6. Germline V gene lookup returns CDR1 MDHEN and CDR2 SYDVKM. The CDR3 runs to 14 residues. The CDR3 reads CASGESSYNSPLHF.

J is TRBJ2-7 and V is TRBV28; the TCRdb call, TRBD1, lacks DNA for checking. This CDR3 spans 15 amino acids. The germline CDR1 and CDR2 sequences are MDHEN and SYDVKM. The CDR3 sequence: CASSPWTGSTYEQYF. The complete variable domain, with remaining parts taken from reference TRBV28 and TRBJ2-7, reads DVKVTQSSRYLVKRTGEKVFLECVQDMDHENMFWYRQDPGLGLRLIYFSYDVKMKEKGDIPEGYSVSREKKERFSLILESASTNQTSMYLCASSPWTGSTYEQYFGPGTRLTVT.

CDR3: CATSRTSNYNEQFF. The V and J genes are TRBV15 and TRBJ2-1; the TCRdb call, TRBD2, lacks DNA for checking. Germline V gives CDR1 LNHNV, CDR2 YYDKDF (reference sequence). The CDR3 has 14 residues.

J is TRBJ2-1 and V is TRBV4-1; absent DNA, TCRdb's TRBD2 call cannot be checked. This CDR3 region has 17 residues. CDR1 and CDR2 (germline): MGHRA, YSYEKL. CDR3 loop: CASSQMTSGKYGDEQFF.

The CDR3 protein is CSARGWRAGQGATTEAFF. This chain joins TRBV20-1 and TRBJ1-1; TCRdb's D call, TRBD1, is unchecked because there is no DNA. The CDR3 sequence is 18 residues long. Germline values: CDR1 DFQATT, CDR2 SNEGSKA (reference sequence).

V is TRBV6-5 and J is TRBJ2-5; TCRdb's D call, TRBD1, is unchecked because there is no DNA. The CDR3 runs 15 residues. CDR1 is MNHEY and CDR2 is SVGAGI in the germline V gene. The CDR3 region is CASSYGQGDQGTQYF.

This chain joins TRBV5-5 and TRBJ1-3; TCRdb picks TRBD1, but there is no DNA to check that call. In germline, CDR1 is SGHKS, CDR2 YYEKEE (reference sequence). CDR3 length: 14 amino acids. CDR3 residues: CASSGVQGSDTIYF.

V and J are TRBV6-1 and TRBJ2-1; absent DNA, TCRdb's TRBD1 call cannot be checked. Germline values: CDR1 MNHNS, CDR2 SASEGT. The CDR3 totals 16 residues. The CDR3: CASSTGSGQGGNEQFF.

The chain joins TRBV11-2 to TRBJ2-2. This CDR3 spans 15 amino acids. From germline, CDR1 is SGHAT and CDR2 FQNNGV. The CDR3 loop reads CASSPGWSNTGELFF.

This rearrangement joins TRBV11-2 to TRBJ1-2; absent DNA, TCRdb's TRBD1 call cannot be checked. This CDR3 comprises 17 residues. Germline V gene data show CDR1 as SGHAT and CDR2 as FQNNGV. The CDR3 spells CASSLRDRDHSNYGYTF.

The genes are TRBV4-1 and TRBJ2-3; absent DNA, TCRdb's TRBD2 call cannot be checked. Per germline, CDR1 MGHRA and CDR2 YSYEKL. The CDR3 sequence is 16 residues long. The CDR3 loop reads CASSPPSGISTDTQYF.

The J gene is TRBJ2-1, the V gene TRBV12-3 or TRBV12-4; TCRdb's D call of TRBD2 is untestable without DNA. The CDR3 length is 12 residues. CDR3 region: CASTWTVGEQFF.

The chain combines TRBV24-1 with TRBJ2-1. Germline assignment: CDR1 KGHDR and CDR2 SFDVKD. The CDR3 covers 12 residues. The CDR3 spells CATSDFTDEQFF.

This chain connects TRBV7-9 to TRBJ1-1; without DNA, the TCRdb call of TRBD1 cannot be checked. CDR3 length equals 15 residues. Germline lookup yields CDR1 SEHNR and CDR2 FQNEAQ (reference sequence). The CDR3 here is CASSLGTNRDIEAFF. Full variable domain (outside the CDR3, taken from reference TRBV7-9 and TRBJ1-1): DTGVSQNPRHKITKRGQNVTFRCDPISEHNRLYWYRQTLGQGPEFLTYFQNEAQLEKSRLLSDRFSAERPKGSFSTLEIQRTEQGDSAMYLCASSLGTNRDIEAFFGQGTRLTVV.